This paragraph covers one TCR beta chain sequence. The protocol was immunoSEQ multiplex PCR, while the TCRdb copy is restricted to in-frame clones and leaves out a portion. The sample carries about 290,000 clones, 70% to 90% recorded once. Germline CDR1 is SGHVS and CDR2 is FNYEAQ. CDR3 length: 15 amino acids. V lost 0 bases and J lost 5, with 11 bases in between. The data are from a study of blood T cell repertoires in COVID-19. About the study: Sources were T cells, B-cell-depleted T cells, or PBMCs; the material itself was cDNA or gDNA.

The chain links TRBV7-6 to TRBJ2-1; TRBD2 might be the D (5 bases). The origin of this receptor is a woman in her 50s with active or convalescent COVID-19. The specimen was peripheral blood. The CDR3 nucleotides read TGTGCCAGCAGCTTAGCGGCTAGCAGTAACAATGAGCAGTTCTTC. Translating gives CASSLAASSNNEQFF.